This TCR beta chain was sequenced during a study of blood T cell repertoires in COVID-19. Study in general: Donors in the United States, Italy and Spain gave samples during acute or convalescent COVID-19. T cells, B-cell-depleted T cells, or PBMCs provided the cDNA or gDNA that served as material.

How the authors handled the data: How many nucleated cells were present was estimated from reference gene primer amplification. Using immunoSEQ multiplex PCR, the repertoire was profiled, and TCRdb retains in-frame clones only, with some absent. V and J calls and clone size are those listed in that table; D and trimming were worked out from the DNA. The sample carries about 48,000 clones, just over 85% recorded once. The CDR3 is made up of 13 amino acids. Germline values: CDR1 SGHTA, CDR2 FQGNSA. The germline V and J ends were trimmed by 2 bases and 2 bases, with 6 bases remaining between them. Sequenced sample: peripheral blood. The source of this sequence is a woman older than 75 with acute or convalescent COVID-19. V is TRBV7-2 and J is TRBJ1-1; D unclear. The CDR3 DNA is TGTGCCAGCAGCTTACCTGTTAACACTGAAGCTTTCTTT. Protein: CASSLPVNTEAFF.